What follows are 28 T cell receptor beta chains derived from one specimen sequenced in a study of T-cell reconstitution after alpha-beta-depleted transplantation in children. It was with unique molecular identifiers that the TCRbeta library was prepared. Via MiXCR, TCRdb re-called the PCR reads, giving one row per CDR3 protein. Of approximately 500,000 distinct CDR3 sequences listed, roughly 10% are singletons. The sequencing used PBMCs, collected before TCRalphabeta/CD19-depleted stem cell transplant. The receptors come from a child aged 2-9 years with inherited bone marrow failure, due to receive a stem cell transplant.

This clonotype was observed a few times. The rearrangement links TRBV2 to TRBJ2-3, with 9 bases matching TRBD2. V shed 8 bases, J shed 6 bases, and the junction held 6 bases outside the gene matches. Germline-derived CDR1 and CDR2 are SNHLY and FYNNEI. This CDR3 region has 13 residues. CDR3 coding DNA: TGTGCCAGCGCTCGGCGGGAGGGGGATACGCAGTATTTT. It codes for CASARREGDTQYF.

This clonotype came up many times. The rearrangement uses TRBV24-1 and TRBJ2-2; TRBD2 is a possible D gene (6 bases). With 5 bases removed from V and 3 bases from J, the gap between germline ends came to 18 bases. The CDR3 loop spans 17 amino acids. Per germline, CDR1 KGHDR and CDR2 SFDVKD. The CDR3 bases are TGTGCCACCAGTGTTGTCAAGGAGGGAAGTGACACCGGGGAGCTGTTTTTT. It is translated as CATSVVKEGSDTGELFF.

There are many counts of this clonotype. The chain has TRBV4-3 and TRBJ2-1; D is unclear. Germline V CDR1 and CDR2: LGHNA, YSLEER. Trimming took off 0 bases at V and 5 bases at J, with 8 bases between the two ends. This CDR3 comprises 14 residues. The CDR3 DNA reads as TGCGCCAGCAGCCAAGATGCCGCGAACAATGAGCAGTTCTTC. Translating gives CASSQDAANNEQFF.

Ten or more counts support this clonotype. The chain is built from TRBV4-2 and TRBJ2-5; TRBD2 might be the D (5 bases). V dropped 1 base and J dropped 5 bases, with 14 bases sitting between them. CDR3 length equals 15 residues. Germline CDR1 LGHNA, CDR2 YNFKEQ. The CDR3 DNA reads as TGTGCCAGCAGCCAAGGAAAGGAGGTCTTGGAGACCCAGTACTTC. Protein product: CASSQGKEVLETQYF.

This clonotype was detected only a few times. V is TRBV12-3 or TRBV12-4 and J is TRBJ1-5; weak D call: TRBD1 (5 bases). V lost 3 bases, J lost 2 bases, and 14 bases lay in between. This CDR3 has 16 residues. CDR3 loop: CASSLGPIGGNQPQHF. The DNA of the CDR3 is TGTGCCAGCAGTTTGGGACCGATTGGGGGCAATCAGCCCCAGCATTTT.

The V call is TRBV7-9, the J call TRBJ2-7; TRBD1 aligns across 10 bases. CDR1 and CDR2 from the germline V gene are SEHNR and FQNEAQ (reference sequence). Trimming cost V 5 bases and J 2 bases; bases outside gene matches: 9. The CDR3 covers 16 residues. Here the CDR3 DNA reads TGTGCCAGCAGCAGACCGCCCGGGACAGGGGCCTACGAGCAGTACTTC. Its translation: CASSRPPGTGAYEQYF.

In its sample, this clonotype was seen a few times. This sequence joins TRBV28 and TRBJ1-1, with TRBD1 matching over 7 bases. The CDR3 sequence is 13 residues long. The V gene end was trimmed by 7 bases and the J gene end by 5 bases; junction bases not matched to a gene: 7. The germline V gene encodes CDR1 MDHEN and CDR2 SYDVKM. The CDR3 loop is CASTRQGWTEAFF. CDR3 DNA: TGTGCCAGCACCCGACAGGGATGGACTGAAGCTTTCTTT.

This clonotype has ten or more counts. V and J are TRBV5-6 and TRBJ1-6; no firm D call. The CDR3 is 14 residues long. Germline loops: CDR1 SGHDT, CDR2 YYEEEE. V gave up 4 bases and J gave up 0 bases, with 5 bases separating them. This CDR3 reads CASSEGSYNSPLHF. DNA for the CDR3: TGTGCCAGCAGCGAGGGCTCCTATAATTCACCCCTCCACTTT.

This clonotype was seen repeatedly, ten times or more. CDR3 nucleotides: TGTGCCAGCAGCCAAGATCCGGGAGGGTCCCCAGATACGCAGTATTTT. It translates to CASSQDPGGSPDTQYF. The rearrangement uses TRBV14 and TRBJ2-3, with 8 bases lining up with TRBD2. V lost 0 bases and J lost 4; bases outside the gene matches: 6. The CDR3 sequence is 16 residues long. From germline, CDR1 is SGHDN and CDR2 FVKESK.

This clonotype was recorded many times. CDR3 in amino acids: CATSRDREVTQYF. The CDR3 coding sequence is TGTGCCACCAGTAGGGACAGGGAGGTGACCCAGTACTTC. This sequence joins TRBV24-1 and TRBJ2-5, with TRBD1 matching over 9 bases. Germline V gene lookup returns CDR1 KGHDR and CDR2 SFDVKD. This CDR3 comprises 13 residues. J gave up 7 bases and V 6 bases, and 5 bases lay outside the gene matches.

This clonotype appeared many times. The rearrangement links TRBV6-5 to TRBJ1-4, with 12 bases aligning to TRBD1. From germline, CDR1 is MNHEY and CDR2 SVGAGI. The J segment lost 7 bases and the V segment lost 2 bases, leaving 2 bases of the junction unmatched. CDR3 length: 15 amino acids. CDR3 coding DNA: TGTGCCAGCAGTTACCGGGACAGGGGGCCTGAAAAACTGTTTTTT. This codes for CASSYRDRGPEKLFF.

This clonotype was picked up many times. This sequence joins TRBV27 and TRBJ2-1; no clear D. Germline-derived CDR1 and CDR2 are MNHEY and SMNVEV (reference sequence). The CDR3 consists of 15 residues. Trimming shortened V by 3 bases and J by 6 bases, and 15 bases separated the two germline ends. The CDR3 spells CASSLRLVTSNEQFF. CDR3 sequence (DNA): TGTGCCAGCAGTTTGAGGCTAGTAACGAGCAATGAGCAGTTCTTC.

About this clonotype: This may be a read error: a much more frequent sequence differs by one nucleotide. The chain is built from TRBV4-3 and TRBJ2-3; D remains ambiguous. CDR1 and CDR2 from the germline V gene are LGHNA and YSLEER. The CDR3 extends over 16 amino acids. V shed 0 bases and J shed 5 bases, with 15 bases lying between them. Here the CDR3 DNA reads TGCGCCAGCAGCCAAGATCCGAGCAGAATGGTAGATACGCAGTATTTT. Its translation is CASSQDPSRMVDTQYF.

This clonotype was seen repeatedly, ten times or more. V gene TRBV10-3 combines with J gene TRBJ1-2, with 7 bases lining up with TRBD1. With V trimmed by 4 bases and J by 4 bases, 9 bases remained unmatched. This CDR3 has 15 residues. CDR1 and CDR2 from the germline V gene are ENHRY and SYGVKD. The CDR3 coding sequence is TGTGCCATCAGTGCGGGGACAGTCCTCTTCTATGGCTACACCTTC. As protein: CAISAGTVLFYGYTF.

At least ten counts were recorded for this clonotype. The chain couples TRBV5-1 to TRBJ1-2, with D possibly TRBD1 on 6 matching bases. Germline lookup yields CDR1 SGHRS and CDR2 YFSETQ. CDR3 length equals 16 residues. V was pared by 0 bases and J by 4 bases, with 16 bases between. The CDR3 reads CASSLDPTGSAYGYTF. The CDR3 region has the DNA TGCGCCAGCAGCTTGGATCCTACAGGGTCGGCCTATGGCTACACCTTC.

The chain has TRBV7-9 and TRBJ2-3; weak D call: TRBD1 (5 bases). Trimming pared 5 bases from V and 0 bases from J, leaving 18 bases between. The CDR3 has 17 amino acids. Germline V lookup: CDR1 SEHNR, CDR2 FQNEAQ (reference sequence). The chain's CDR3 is CASSPPAGSSSTDTQYF. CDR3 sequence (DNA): TGTGCCAGCAGCCCCCCGGCAGGGTCCTCTAGCACAGATACGCAGTATTTT.

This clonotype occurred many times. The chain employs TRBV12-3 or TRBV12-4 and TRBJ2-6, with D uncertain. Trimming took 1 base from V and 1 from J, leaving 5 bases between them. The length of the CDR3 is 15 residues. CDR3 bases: TGTGCCAGCAGTTTAGACGGGTCTGGGGCCAACGTCCTGACTTTC. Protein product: CASSLDGSGANVLTF.

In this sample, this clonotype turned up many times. Written as DNA, the CDR3 is TGCGCCAGCAGCCGGCTCGGGGGAGGAATCGACAATGAGCAGTTCTTC. Its protein product is CASSRLGGGIDNEQFF. V usage is TRBV4-1 and J usage is TRBJ2-1, with a weak D call TRBD2 (6 bases). The length of the CDR3 is 16 residues. The germline V gene encodes CDR1 MGHRA and CDR2 YSYEKL. V was clipped by 4 bases and J by 5 bases, with 18 bases between them.

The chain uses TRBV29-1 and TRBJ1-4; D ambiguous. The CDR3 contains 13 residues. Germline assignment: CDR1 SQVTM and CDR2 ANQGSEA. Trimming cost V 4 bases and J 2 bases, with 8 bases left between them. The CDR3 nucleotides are TGCAGCGTTGTAGGGCCTACTAATGAAAAACTGTTTTTT. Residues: CSVVGPTNEKLFF.

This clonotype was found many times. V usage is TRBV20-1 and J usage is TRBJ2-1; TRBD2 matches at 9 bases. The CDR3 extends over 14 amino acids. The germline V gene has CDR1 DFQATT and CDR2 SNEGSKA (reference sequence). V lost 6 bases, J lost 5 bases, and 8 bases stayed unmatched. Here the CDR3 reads CSALIAGVNNEQFF. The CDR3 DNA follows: TGCAGTGCCCTAATAGCGGGGGTAAACAATGAGCAGTTCTTC.

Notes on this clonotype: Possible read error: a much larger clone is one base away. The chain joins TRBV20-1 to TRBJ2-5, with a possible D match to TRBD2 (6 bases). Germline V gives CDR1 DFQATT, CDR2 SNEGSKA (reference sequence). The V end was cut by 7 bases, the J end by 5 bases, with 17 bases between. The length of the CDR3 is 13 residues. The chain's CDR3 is CSDFNGGAETQYF. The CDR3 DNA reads TGCAGTGATTTCAATGGAGGGGCTGAGACCCAGTACTTC.

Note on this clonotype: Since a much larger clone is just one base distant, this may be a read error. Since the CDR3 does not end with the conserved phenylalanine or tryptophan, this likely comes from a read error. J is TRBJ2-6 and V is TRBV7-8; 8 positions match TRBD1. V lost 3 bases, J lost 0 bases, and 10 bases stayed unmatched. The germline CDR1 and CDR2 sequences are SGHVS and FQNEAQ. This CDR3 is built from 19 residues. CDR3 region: CASSLGYRTGSSGANVLTI. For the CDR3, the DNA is TGTGCCAGCAGCTTGGGGTATCGGACAGGGAGCTCTGGGGCCAACGTCCTGACTATC.

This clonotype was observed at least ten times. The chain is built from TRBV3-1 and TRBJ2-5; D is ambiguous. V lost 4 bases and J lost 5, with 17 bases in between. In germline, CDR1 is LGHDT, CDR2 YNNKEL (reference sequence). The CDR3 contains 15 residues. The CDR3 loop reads CASSRNIGVGETQYF. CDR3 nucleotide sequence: TGTGCCAGCAGCCGGAATATTGGGGTGGGGGAGACCCAGTACTTC.

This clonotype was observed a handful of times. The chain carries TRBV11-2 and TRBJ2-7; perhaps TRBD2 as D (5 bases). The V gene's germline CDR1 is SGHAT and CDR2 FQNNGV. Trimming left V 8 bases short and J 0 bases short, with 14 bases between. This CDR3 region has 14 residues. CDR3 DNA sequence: TGTGCCAGCCTAAACCCCCGGGACTCCTACGAGCAGTACTTC. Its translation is CASLNPRDSYEQYF.

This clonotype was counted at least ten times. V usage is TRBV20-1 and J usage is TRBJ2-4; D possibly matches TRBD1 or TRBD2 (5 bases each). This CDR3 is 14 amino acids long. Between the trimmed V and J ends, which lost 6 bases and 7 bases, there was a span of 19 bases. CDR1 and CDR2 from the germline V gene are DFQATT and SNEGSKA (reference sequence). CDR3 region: CSARENTGGNIQYF. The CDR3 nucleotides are TGCAGTGCCAGGGAAAATACAGGAGGTAACATTCAGTACTTC.

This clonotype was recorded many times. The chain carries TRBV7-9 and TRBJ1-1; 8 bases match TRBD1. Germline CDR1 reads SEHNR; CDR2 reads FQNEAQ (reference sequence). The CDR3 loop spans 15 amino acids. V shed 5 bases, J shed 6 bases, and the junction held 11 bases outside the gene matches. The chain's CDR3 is CASSLRDRLTPEAFF. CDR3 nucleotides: TGTGCCAGCAGCCTGAGGGACAGGCTTACACCTGAAGCTTTCTTT. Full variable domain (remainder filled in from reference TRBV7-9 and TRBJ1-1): DTGVSQNPRHKITKRGQNVTFRCDPISEHNRLYWYRQTLGQGPEFLTYFQNEAQLEKSRLLSDRFSAERPKGSFSTLEIQRTEQGDSAMYLCASSLRDRLTPEAFFGQGTRLTVV.

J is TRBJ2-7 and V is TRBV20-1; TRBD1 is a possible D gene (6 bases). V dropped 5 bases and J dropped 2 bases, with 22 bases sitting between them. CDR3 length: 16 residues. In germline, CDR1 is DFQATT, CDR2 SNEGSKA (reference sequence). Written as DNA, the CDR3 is TGCAGTGCTGAAATTGAGAGGGGGTCTATTACCTACGAGCAGTACTTC. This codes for CSAEIERGSITYEQYF.

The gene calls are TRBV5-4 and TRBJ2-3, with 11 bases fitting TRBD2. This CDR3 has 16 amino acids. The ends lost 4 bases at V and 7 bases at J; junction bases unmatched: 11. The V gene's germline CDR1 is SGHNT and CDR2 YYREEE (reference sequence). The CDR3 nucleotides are TGTGCCAGCAGCGATACCGGACTAGCGGGCCTCAATACGCAGTATTTT. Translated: CASSDTGLAGLNTQYF.